This T cell receptor (beta chain) was recorded in a study of blood T cell repertoires in COVID-19. At the level of the study: Acute and convalescent COVID-19 samples came from the United States, Italy and Spain. Sources were T cells, B-cell-depleted T cells, or PBMCs; the material itself was cDNA or gDNA.

As originally analysed: Scientists estimated how many nucleated cells there were by amplifying reference gene primers. Clones were sequenced by immunoSEQ multiplex PCR, and TCRdb holds only the in-frame ones, with some missing. The D gene and trimming were derived from the DNA, and the V and J assignments and clone size from that table. Of 85,000 to 90,000 clones in the sample, roughly 87% were seen once. Trimming at V came to 4 bases and at J to 3 bases, leaving 7 bases not matched to a gene. The CDR3 has 14 residues. CDR1 GTSNPN and CDR2 SVGIG come from the germline V gene (reference sequence). The receptor's source is a woman of 80 years or more with active COVID-19. Sequenced: peripheral blood. This sequence joins TRBV30 and TRBJ1-1; 8 positions agree with TRBD1. CDR3 loop: CAWKGDRRYTEAFF. As DNA, the CDR3 is TGTGCCTGGAAGGGGGACAGGAGATACACTGAAGCTTTCTTT.